This TCR beta chain was recorded in a study of CD8+ T cells in alopecia areata. Extracted from the samples, RNA was reverse transcribed into cDNA to serve as the sequencing template. Using immunoSEQ multiplex PCR, the repertoire was profiled, and TCRdb retains in-frame clones only, with some absent. This table has approximately 180,000 clones, roughly 50% appearing once. Treatment here: oral pan-JAK inhibitor, 5-10 mg twice daily. The CDR3 sequence is 11 residues long. Trimming took 9 bases from V and 8 from J, leaving 13 bases between them. Germline lookup yields CDR1 LGHNT and CDR2 FRNRAP. The chain couples TRBV12-5 to TRBJ1-1, with D unresolved. Sequenced material: CD4+ T cells sorted from blood, taken between weeks 55 and 65, from a patient treated with tofacitinib. The TCR originated in a human donor with alopecia areata. The CDR3 sequence is CASSPGGEAFF. The DNA for the CDR3 is TGTGCTAGCTCCCCGGGTGGAGAAGCTTTCTTT.